The TCR beta chain described here comes from a study of T cells in Graves' hyperthyroidism and ophthalmopathy. Study background: At initial diagnosis, before any treatment had begun, peripheral blood was obtained. Findings and limits, study-wide: Among thyroid clonotypes expanded above 0.001, most also appeared in blood.

A note on this clonotype: Its antigen is undetermined.

It was RNA transcripts that yielded the amplified TCR beta CDR3 regions. In the first-round RT-PCR of the TCR CDR3, the HTBI primer set was used. Using its own MiXCR run on the multiplex PCR reads, TCRdb lists one record per CDR3 protein. The profile shows approximately 610,000 distinct CDR3 sequences, approximately 15% of them singletons. Patients were excluded for uncontrolled infection, other autoimmune disease, pregnancy or lactation. The PBMCs had their origin in 7.5 to 10 ml of fresh peripheral blood. This CDR3 has 16 amino acids. Trimming cost V 5 bases and J 1 base; bases outside gene matches: 11. CDR1 and CDR2 from the germline V gene are DFQATT and SNEGSKA (reference sequence).

This chain joins TRBV20-1 and TRBJ2-5; TRBD2 matches 9 bases. The sample consisted of blood. This TCR derives from a woman aged 40-49 years with Graves' ophthalmopathy. The CDR3 reads CSACESGRPRQETQYF. The CDR3 region has the DNA TGCAGTGCTTGTGAGAGCGGGAGGCCTCGCCAAGAGACCCAGTACTTC.